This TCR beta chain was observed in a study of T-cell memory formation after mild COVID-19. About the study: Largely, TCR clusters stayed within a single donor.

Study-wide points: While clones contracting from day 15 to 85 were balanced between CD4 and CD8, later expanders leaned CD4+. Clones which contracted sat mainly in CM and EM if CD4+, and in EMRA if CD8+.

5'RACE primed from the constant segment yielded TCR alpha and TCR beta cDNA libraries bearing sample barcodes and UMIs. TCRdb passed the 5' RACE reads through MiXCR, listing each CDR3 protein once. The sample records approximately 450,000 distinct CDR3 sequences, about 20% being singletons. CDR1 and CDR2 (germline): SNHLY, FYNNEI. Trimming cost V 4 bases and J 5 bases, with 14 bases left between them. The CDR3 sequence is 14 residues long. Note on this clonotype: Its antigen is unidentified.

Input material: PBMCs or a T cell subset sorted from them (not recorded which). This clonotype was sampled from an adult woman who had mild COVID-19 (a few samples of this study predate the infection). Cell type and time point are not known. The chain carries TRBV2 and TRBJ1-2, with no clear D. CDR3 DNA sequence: TGTGCCAGCAGTGCTTCCCCTGGAGGGTATGGCTACACCTTC. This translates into CASSASPGGYGYTF.